Each of the 14 T cell receptor beta chains below was sequenced from the same sample in a study of blood T cells in healthy people across ages. Sample-barcoded 5' priming and a J-beta primer mix drove a second PCR of about 6 to 12 cycles. Each CDR3 protein gets one entry after TCRdb re-called the 5' RACE reads with MiXCR. The sample yields about 720,000 distinct CDR3 sequences, approximately 22% seen once. Source material: blood. The receptors originated from a man in his 70s in good health.

This clonotype was detected a few times. This chain links TRBV11-2 with TRBJ1-6, with TRBD1 as a possible D gene (5 bases). V was shortened by 2 bases and J by 2 bases, with 7 bases between the two germline ends. There are 15 residues in the CDR3. In germline, CDR1 is SGHAT, CDR2 FQNNGV. CDR3 loop: CASSLRDPYNSPLHF. For the CDR3, the DNA is TGTGCCAGCAGCTTAAGGGACCCCTATAATTCACCCCTCCACTTT.

The V gene is TRBV12-3 or TRBV12-4, the J gene TRBJ1-2; the D gene is possibly TRBD1 (5 bases). The V gene lost 7 bases and the J gene lost 5 bases, with 11 bases spanning the gap. CDR3 length: 12 amino acids. The CDR3 spells CASTEDIYGYTF. The CDR3 DNA reads as TGTGCCAGCACCGAGGACATTTATGGCTACACCTTC.

This chain links TRBV6-5 with TRBJ2-1, with 11 positions matching TRBD2. The junction had 8 bases not matched to a gene; V was cut back by 6 bases and J by 7 bases. CDR1 and CDR2 (germline): MNHEY, SVGAGI. This CDR3 has 15 residues. CDR3 loop: CASRGSGRDTNEQFF. The CDR3 DNA reads as TGTGCCAGCAGGGGTAGCGGGAGGGACACAAATGAGCAGTTCTTC.

The chain recombines TRBV28 with TRBJ1-2, with 7 nucleotides matching TRBD1. V lost 1 base, J lost 7 bases, and 6 bases stayed unmatched. Germline-derived CDR1 and CDR2 are MDHEN and SYDVKM. The CDR3 contains 14 residues. Here the CDR3 DNA reads TGTGCCAGCAGTTTATCCGACAGGGCGAGTGGCTACACCTTC. Protein sequence: CASSLSDRASGYTF.

Only a few counts were recorded for this clonotype. The V and J genes are TRBV20-1 and TRBJ1-5; D gene uncertain. V was pared by 0 bases and J by 10 bases, with 10 bases between. This CDR3 is built from 12 residues. Germline lookup yields CDR1 DFQATT and CDR2 SNEGSKA (reference sequence). The CDR3 region has the DNA TGCAGTGCTAGAGATCGAGGGCATCCCCAGCATTTT. This codes for CSARDRGHPQHF.

This clonotype was found a few times. The chain joins TRBV12-3 or TRBV12-4 to TRBJ2-3; D unresolved. The V end lost 8 bases, the J end lost 6 bases, and 12 bases lay between the germline ends. The CDR3 is made up of 12 amino acids. CDR3 sequence: CASGPISDTQYF. In nucleotides, the CDR3 is TGTGCCAGCGGCCCCATTTCGGATACGCAGTATTTT.

The table lists this clonotype with a few counts. J is TRBJ2-7 and V is TRBV6-2 or TRBV6-3, with TRBD1 matching 8 bases. J gave up 1 base and V 2 bases, and 7 bases lay outside the gene matches. CDR3 length: 16 residues. CDR1 MNHEY and CDR2 SVGEGT come from the germline V gene. The CDR3 spells CASSYPRTGQSYEQYV. CDR3 bases: TGTGCCAGCAGTTACCCAAGGACAGGGCAATCCTACGAGCAGTACGTC.

This clonotype was seen only a few times. V gene TRBV5-1 combines with J gene TRBJ1-1, with D hard to call. This CDR3 has 14 residues. V was cut by 4 bases and J by 2 bases, with 12 bases left in between. CDR1 is SGHRS, CDR2 YFSETQ, per germline. The chain's CDR3 is CASSSQRPNTEAFF. The CDR3 coding sequence is TGCGCCAGCAGCAGTCAGAGACCCAACACTGAAGCTTTCTTT.

A few counts support this clonotype. As DNA, the CDR3 is TGTGCCAGCACGGAGAACACCGGGGAGCTGTTTTTT. As protein: CASTENTGELFF. The rearrangement joins TRBV12-3 or TRBV12-4 to TRBJ2-2; D ambiguous. The CDR3 consists of 12 residues. Trimming removed 7 bases at V and 1 base at J, with 4 bases between.

This clonotype showed up just once. A much more abundant neighbour one base away suggests this may be a read error. The V call is TRBV6-5, the J call TRBJ1-2, with D uncertain. The V end lost 8 bases, the J end lost 3 bases, and 7 bases lay between the germline ends. Germline-derived CDR1 and CDR2 are MNHEY and SVGAGI. The CDR3 has 11 residues. CDR3 residues: CASRRDYGYTF. The DNA of the CDR3 is TGTGCCAGCCGGAGGGACTATGGCTACACCTTC.

The rearrangement joins TRBV27 to TRBJ2-5; TRBD2 might be the D (6 bases). There are 13 residues in the CDR3. Germline V gives CDR1 MNHEY, CDR2 SMNVEV (reference sequence). The germline V and J ends were trimmed by 3 bases and 8 bases, with 13 bases remaining between them. The CDR3 nucleotides read TGTGCCAGCAGTTTGAGGCGGGCGGGAACCCAGTACTTC. It is translated as CASSLRRAGTQYF.

This chain connects TRBV20-1 to TRBJ2-1, with TRBD1 identical over 10 bases. V shed 6 bases, J shed 8 bases, and the junction held 10 bases outside the gene matches. The CDR3 spans 14 residues. CDR1 and CDR2 (germline): DFQATT, SNEGSKA (reference sequence). The CDR3 spells CSAHLRQGAYEQFF. DNA for the CDR3: TGCAGTGCCCACCTACGACAGGGGGCCTATGAGCAGTTCTTC.

In its sample, this clonotype was seen a few times. This chain connects TRBV5-1 to TRBJ1-1; no definite D call. In germline, CDR1 is SGHRS, CDR2 YFSETQ. This CDR3 region has 13 residues. Trimming left V 7 bases short and J 0 bases short, with 10 bases between. For the CDR3, the DNA is TGCGCCAGCCGGGAGGGAATGAACACTGAAGCTTTCTTT. It yields the protein CASREGMNTEAFF.

This sequence joins TRBV12-3 or TRBV12-4 and TRBJ2-7; no clear D gene. This CDR3 has 12 amino acids. Trimming took off 5 bases at V and 7 bases at J, with 12 bases between the two ends. This chain's CDR3 is CASSATPREQYF. The DNA for the CDR3 is TGTGCCAGCAGTGCCACGCCTAGGGAGCAGTACTTC.